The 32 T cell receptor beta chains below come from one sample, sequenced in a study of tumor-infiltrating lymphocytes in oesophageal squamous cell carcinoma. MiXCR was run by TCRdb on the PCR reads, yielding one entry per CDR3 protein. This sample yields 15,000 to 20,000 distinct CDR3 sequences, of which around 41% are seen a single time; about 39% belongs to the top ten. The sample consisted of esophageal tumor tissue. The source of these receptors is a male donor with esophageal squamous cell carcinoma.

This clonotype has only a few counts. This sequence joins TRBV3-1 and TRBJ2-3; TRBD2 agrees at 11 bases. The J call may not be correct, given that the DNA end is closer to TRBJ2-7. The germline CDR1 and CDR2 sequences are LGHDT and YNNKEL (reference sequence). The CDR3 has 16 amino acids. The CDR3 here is CASSKLAGGRSDTQYF. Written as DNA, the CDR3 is TGTGCCAGCAGCAAATTAGCGGGGGGGCGGTCAGATACGCAGTACTTC.

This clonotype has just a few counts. The CDR3 sequence: CSARDGDSYEQYF. In nucleotides, the CDR3 is TGCAGTGCTAGAGATGGGGACAGCTACGAGCAGTACTTC. This chain connects TRBV20-1 to TRBJ2-7; 7 bases align to TRBD1. This CDR3 comprises 13 residues. Trimming removed 0 bases from V and 3 bases from J; junction bases left unmatched: 2. The V gene's germline CDR1 is DFQATT and CDR2 SNEGSKA (reference sequence).

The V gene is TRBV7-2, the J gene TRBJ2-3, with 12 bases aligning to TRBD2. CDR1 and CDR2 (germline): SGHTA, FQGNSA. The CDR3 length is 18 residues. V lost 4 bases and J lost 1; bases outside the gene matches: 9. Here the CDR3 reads CASSSQTSGRWGTDTQYF. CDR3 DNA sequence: TGTGCCAGCAGCTCCCAGACTAGCGGGAGATGGGGCACAGATACGCAGTATTTT.

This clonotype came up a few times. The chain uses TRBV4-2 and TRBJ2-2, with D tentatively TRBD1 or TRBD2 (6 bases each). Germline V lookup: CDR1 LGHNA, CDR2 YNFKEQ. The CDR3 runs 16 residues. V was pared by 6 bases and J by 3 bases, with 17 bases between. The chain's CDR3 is CASSRGGGGYTGELFF. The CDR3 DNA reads TGTGCCAGCAGTCGTGGCGGAGGGGGGTACACCGGGGAGCTGTTTTTT.

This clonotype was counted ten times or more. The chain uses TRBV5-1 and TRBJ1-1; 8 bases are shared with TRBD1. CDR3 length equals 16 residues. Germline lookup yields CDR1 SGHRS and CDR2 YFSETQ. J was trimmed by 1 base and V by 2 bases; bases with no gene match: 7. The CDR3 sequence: CASSLATGEWNTEAFF. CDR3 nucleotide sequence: TGCGCCAGCAGCTTAGCGACAGGGGAGTGGAACACTGAAGCTTTCTTT.

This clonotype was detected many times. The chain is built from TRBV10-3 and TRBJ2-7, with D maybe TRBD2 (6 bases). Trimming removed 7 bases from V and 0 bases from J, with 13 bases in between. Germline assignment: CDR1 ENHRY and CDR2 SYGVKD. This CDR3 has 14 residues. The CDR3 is CAITPGGRSYEQYF. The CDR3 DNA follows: TGTGCCATCACGCCCGGGGGTCGCTCCTACGAGCAGTACTTC.

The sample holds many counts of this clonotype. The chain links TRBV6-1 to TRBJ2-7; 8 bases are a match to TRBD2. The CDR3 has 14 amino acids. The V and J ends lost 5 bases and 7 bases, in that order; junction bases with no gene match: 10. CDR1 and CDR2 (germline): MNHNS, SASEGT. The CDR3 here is CASSFASGSREQYF. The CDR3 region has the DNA TGTGCCAGCAGTTTTGCCAGCGGGAGTCGTGAGCAGTACTTC.

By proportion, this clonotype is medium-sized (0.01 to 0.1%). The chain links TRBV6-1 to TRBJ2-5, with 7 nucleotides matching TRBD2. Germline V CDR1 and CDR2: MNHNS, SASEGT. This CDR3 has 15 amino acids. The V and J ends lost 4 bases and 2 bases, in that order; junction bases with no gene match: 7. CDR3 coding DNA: TGTGCCAGCAGTGTGGGCAGCGGGGCTCAAGAGACCCAGTACTTC. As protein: CASSVGSGAQETQYF.

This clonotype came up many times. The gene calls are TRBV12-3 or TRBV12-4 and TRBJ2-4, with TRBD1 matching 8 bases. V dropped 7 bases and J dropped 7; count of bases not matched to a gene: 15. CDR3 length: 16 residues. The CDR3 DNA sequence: TGTGCCAGCACCCCCCCGAGGACAGGGATTAGTAACATTCAGTACTTC. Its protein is CASTPPRTGISNIQYF.

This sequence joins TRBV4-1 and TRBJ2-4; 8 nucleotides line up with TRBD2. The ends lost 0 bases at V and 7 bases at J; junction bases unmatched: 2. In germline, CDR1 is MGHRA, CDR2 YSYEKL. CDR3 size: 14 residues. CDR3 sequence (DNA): TGCGCCAGCAGCCAAGAAATAGCGGGGAACATTCAGTACTTC. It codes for CASSQEIAGNIQYF.

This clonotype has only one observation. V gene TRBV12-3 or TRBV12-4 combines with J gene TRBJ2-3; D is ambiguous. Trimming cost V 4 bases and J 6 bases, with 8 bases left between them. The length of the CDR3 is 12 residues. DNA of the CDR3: TGTGCCAGCAGTTCCGATCTGGATACGCAGTATTTT. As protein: CASSSDLDTQYF.

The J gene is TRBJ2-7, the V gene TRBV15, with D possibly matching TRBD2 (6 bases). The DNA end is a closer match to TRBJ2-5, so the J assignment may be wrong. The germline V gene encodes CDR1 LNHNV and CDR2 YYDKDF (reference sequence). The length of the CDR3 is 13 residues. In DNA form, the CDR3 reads TGTGCCACCAGCGACATGGGAGGAGAGACCCAGTACTTC. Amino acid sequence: CATSDMGGETQYF.

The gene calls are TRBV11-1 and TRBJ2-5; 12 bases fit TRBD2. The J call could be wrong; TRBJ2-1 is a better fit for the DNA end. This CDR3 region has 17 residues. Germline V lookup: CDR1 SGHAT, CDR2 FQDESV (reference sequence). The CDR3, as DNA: TGTGCCAGCAGCTTAGGGGGGCTAGCGGGGGGGTACAATGAGCAGTTCTTC. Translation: CASSLGGLAGGYNEQFF.

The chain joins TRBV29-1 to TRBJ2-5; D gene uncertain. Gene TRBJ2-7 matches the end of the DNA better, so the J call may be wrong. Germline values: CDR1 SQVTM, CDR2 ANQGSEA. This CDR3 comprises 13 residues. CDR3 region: CSVEGASAYEQYF. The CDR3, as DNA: TGCAGCGTTGAAGGGGCATCGGCCTACGAGCAGTACTTC.

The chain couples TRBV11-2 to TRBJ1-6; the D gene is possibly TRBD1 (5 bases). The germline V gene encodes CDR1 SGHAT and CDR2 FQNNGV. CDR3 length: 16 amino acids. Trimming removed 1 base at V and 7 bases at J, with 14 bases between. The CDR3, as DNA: TGTGCCAGCAGCTTAGCCGCGGGCAGGGTAAATTCACCCCTCCACTTT. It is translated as CASSLAAGRVNSPLHF.

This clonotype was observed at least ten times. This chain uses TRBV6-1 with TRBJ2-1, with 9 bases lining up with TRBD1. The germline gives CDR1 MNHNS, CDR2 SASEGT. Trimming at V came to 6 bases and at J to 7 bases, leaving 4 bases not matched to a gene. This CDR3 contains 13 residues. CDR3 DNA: TGTGCCAGCAGCAGACAGGGGGTGAATGAGCAGTTCTTC. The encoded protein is CASSRQGVNEQFF.

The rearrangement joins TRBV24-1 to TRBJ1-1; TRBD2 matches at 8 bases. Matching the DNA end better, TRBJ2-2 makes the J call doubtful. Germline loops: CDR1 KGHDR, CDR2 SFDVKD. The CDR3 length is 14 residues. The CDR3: CATARTSNTGELFF. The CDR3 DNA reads TGTGCCACGGCCAGGACTAGCAACACCGGGGAGCTGTTTTTT.

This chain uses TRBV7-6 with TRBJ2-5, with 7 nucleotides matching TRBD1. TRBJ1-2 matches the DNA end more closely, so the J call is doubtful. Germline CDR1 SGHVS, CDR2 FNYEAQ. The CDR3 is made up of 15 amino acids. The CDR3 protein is CASSLSPGDRRGYTF. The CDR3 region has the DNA TGTGCCAGCAGCTTATCCCCCGGGGACAGACGAGGCTACACCTTC.

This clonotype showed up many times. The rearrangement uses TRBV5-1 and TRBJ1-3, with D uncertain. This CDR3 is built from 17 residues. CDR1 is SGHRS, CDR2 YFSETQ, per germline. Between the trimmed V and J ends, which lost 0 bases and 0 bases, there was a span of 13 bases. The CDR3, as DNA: TGCGCCAGCAGCTTGGTGGTTGGGCAAGCCTCTGGAAACACCATATATTTT. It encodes CASSLVVGQASGNTIYF.

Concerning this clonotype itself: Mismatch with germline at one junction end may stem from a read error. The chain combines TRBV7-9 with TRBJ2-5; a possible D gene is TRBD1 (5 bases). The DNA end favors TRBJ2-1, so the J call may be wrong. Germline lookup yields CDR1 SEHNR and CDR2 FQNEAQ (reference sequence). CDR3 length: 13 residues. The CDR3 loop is CASSLVGQGEQFF. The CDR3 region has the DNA TGTGCTAGCAGCTTAGTAGGACAAGGGGAGCAGTTCTTC.

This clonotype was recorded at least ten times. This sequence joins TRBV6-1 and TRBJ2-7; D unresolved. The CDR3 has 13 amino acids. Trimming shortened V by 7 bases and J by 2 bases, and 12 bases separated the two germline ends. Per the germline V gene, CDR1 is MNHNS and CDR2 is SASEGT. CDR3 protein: CASTGMGPYEQYF. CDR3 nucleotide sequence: TGTGCCAGCACCGGAATGGGCCCCTACGAGCAGTACTTC.

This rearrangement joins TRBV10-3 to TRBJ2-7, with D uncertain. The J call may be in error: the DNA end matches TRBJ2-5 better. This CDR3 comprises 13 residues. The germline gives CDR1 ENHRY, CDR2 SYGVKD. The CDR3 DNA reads TGTGCCATCAAAGCCCCAAGTTTGGGGACCCAGTACTTC. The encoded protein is CAIKAPSLGTQYF.

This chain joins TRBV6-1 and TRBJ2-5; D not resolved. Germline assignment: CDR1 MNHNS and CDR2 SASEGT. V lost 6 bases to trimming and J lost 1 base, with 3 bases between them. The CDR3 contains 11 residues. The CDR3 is CASSRQETQYF. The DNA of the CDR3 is TGTGCCAGCAGCCGCCAAGAGACCCAGTACTTC.

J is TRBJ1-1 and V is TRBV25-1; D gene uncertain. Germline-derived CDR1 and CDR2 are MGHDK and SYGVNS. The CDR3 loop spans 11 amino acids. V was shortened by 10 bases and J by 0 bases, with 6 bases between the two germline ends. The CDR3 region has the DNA TGTGCCACCTCATTGAACACTGAAGCTTTCTTT. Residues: CATSLNTEAFF.

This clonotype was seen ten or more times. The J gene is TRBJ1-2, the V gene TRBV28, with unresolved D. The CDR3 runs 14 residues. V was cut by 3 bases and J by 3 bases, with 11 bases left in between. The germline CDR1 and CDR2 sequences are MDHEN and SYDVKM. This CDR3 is CASSFAGHHYGYTF. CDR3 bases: TGTGCCAGCAGTTTTGCAGGTCACCACTATGGCTACACCTTC.

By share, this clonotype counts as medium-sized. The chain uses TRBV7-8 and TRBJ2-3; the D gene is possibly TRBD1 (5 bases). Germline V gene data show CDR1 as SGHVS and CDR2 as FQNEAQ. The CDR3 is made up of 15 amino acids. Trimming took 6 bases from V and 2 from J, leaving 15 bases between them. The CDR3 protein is CASRPDTSTTDTQYF. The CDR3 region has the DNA TGTGCCAGCAGGCCGGACACTTCTACCACAGATACGCAGTATTTT.

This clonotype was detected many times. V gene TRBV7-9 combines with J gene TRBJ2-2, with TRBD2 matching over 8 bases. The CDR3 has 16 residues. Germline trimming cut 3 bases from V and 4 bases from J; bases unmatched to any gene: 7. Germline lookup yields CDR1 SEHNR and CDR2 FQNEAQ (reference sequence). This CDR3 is CASSFDTAGVTGELFF. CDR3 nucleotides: TGTGCCAGCAGCTTCGACACAGCGGGAGTCACCGGGGAGCTGTTTTTT.

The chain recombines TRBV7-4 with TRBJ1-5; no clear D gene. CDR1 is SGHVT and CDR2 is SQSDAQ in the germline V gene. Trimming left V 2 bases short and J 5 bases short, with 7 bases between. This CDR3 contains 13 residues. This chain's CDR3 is CASSLTGDQPQHF. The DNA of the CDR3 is TGTGCCAGCAGCTTAACCGGGGATCAGCCCCAGCATTTT.

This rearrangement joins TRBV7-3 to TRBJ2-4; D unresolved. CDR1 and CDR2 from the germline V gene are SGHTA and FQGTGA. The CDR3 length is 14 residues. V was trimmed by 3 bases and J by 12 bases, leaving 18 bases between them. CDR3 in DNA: TGTGCCAGCAGCTTCGGCGTCCAAGCCTACGATCAGTACTTC. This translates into CASSFGVQAYDQYF.

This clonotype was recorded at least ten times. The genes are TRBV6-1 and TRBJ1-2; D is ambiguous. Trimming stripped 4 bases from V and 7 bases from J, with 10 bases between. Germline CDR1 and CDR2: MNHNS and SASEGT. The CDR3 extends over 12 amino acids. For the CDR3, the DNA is TGTGCCAGCAGTGTGCCAGCCTCTGGCTACACCTTC. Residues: CASSVPASGYTF.

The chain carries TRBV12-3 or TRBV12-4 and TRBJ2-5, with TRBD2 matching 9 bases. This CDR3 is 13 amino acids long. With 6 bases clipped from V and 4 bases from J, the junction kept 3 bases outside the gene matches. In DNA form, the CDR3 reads TGTGCCAGCAGCCTAGCGGGAAGAGAGACCCAGTACTTC. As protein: CASSLAGRETQYF.

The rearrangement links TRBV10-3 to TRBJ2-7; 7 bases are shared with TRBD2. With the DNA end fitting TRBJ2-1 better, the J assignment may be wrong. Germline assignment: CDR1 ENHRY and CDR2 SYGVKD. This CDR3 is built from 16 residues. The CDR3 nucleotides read TGTGCCATCAGTGCCGACCATGGCGGGGGCTACAATGAGCAGTTCTTC. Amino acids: CAISADHGGGYNEQFF.